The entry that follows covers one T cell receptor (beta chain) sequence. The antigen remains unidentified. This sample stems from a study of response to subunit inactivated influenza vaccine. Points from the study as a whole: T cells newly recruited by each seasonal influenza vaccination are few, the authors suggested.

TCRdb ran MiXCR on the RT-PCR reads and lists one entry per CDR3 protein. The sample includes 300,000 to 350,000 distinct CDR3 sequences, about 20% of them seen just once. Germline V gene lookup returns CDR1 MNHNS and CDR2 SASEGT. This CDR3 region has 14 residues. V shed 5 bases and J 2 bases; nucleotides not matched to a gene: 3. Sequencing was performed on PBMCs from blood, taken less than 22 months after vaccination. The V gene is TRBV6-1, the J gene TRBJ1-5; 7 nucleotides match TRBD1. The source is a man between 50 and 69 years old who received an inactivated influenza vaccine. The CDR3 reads CASSHGQGNQPQHF. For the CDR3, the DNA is TGTGCCAGCAGTCATGGACAGGGCAATCAGCCCCAGCATTTT.